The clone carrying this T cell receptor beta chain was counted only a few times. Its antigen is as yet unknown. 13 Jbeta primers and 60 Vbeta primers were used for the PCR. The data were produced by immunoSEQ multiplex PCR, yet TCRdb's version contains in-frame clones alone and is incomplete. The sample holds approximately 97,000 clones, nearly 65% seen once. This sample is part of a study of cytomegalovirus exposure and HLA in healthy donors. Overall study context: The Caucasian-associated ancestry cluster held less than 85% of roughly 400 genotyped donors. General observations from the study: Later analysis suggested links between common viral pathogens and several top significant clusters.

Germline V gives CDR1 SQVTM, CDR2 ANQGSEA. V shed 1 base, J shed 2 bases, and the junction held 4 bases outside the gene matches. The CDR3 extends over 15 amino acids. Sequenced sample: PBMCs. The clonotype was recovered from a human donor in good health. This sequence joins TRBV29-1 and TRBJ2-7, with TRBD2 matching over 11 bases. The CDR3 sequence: CSVEGGLAETYEQYF. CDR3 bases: TGCAGCGTTGAAGGGGGACTAGCGGAGACCTACGAGCAGTACTTC.